A selection of T cell receptor beta chains follows, all from one sample in a study of immune heterogeneity within non-small cell lung tumors. TCRdb used MiXCR to reprocess the multiplex PCR reads, holding one entry per CDR3 protein. This table holds 8,000 to 13,000 distinct CDR3 sequences, 17% found once. Sequenced input: lung tumor tissue. These receptors all stem from a man aged 35 to 55 with non-small cell lung cancer. Both conserved end residues are part of each CDR3. Each record gives: clone size, D gene, V gene, J gene, CDR3 protein, CDR3 DNA. D genes are given only for firm matches. The size entry is marked missing in some rows and otherwise reads once, few, many or a size class.

medium-sized	TRBD1	TRBV19	TRBJ1-2	CASSFGQDYGYTF	TGTGCCAGTAGCTTCGGACAGGACTATGGCTACACCTTC
many	TRBD2	TRBV7-3	TRBJ2-5	CASSRRLAGGQETQYF	TGTGCCAGCAGCCGCCGACTAGCGGGAGGGCAGGAGACCCAGTACTTC
-	-	TRBV19	TRBJ2-5	CASSPEGQETQSF	TGTGCCAGTAGTCCGGAAGGTCAAGAGACCCAGTCCTTT
medium-sized	-	TRBV18	TRBJ1-2	CASSPAGRYGYTF	TGTGCCAGCTCACCGGCAGGGAGATATGGCTACACCTTC
-	-	TRBV28	TRBJ2-7	CASRHRFSGEQYF	TGTGCCAGCAGACACAGGTTTTCGGGCGAGCAGTACTTC
many	TRBD2	TRBV19	TRBJ2-1	CASSSRVTSALEYNEQFF	TGTGCCAGTAGCTCAAGAGTCACTAGCGCCTTGGAATACAATGAGCAGTTCTTC
medium-sized	-	TRBV28	TRBJ1-6	CASNGRGTLHF	TGTGCCAGCAATGGGCGGGGAACCCTCCACTTT
many	-	TRBV18	TRBJ2-4	CASSPISGPYLDLAKNIQYF	TGTGCCAGCTCACCAATATCGGGCCCGTACCTTGACTTAGCCAAAAACATTCAGTACTTC
many	TRBD2	TRBV3-1	TRBJ2-7	CASSLWTSSEQYF	TGTGCCAGCAGCCTTTGGACTAGCAGCGAGCAGTACTTC
-	-	TRBV7-3	TRBJ2-1	CASGQTTYNEQFF	TGTGCCTCGGGGCAGACAACCTACAATGAGCAGTTCTTC
medium-sized	-	TRBV7-2	TRBJ1-5	CASSSGQTQNQPQHF	TGTGCCAGCAGCTCTGGACAGACCCAAAATCAGCCCCAGCATTTT
medium-sized	-	TRBV9	TRBJ1-2	CASSVDGRAYGYTF	TGTGCCAGCAGCGTAGATGGCAGAGCCTATGGCTACACCTTC
many	-	TRBV9	TRBJ1-6	CASSAFPSQPNSPLHF	TGTGCCAGCAGCGCTTTTCCGTCCCAGCCAAATTCACCCCTCCACTTT
few	-	TRBV9	TRBJ2-1	CASSVFPGVEQFF	TGTGCCAGCAGCGTATTTCCCGGGGTTGAGCAGTTCTTC
few	TRBD2	TRBV4-2	TRBJ2-5	CASSQEREGPETQYF	TGTGCCAGCAGCCAAGAGCGGGAGGGCCCGGAGACCCAGTACTTC
many	-	TRBV3-1	TRBJ2-1	CASSPRLESYNEQFF	TGTGCCAGCAGCCCCCGACTAGAGTCCTACAATGAGCAGTTCTTC
many	-	TRBV5-1	TRBJ2-1	CASSLAAEALYSYNEQFF	TGCGCCAGCAGCTTGGCCGCGGAGGCACTTTACTCCTACAATGAGCAGTTCTTC
few	TRBD1	TRBV18	TRBJ2-5	CASSPMTGAGETQYF	TGTGCCAGCTCACCGATGACAGGGGCAGGAGAGACCCAGTACTTC
many	-	TRBV9	TRBJ2-3	CASSPGERISTDTQYF	TGTGCCAGCAGCCCAGGGGAGCGGATTTCCACAGATACGCAGTATTTT
many	-	TRBV29-1	TRBJ2-1	CSGQGFDNEQFF	TGCAGCGGGCAGGGCTTCGACAATGAGCAGTTCTTC
many	-	TRBV7-2	TRBJ2-1	CASSTGHGGYNEQFF	TGTGCCAGCAGTACGGGCCACGGGGGTTACAATGAGCAGTTCTTC
many	-	TRBV9	TRBJ2-2	CASSVGKGFTGELFF	TGTGCCAGCAGCGTAGGAAAGGGTTTCACCGGGGAGCTGTTTTTT
many	-	TRBV10-2	TRBJ2-7	CASSHTSEQYF	TGCGCCAGCAGTCATACCTCCGAGCAGTACTTC
medium-sized	-	TRBV6-1	TRBJ2-7	CASSYSGLGHEQYF	TGTGCCAGCAGTTATTCGGGGTTGGGTCACGAGCAGTACTTC
medium-sized	-	TRBV5-1	TRBJ1-3	CASTLAGPGNTIYF	TGCGCCAGCACCCTAGCGGGGCCTGGAAACACCATATATTTT
many	-	TRBV10-2	TRBJ1-3	CASSESGRGNTIYF	TGCGCCAGCAGTGAGAGTGGCAGAGGAAACACCATATATTTT
many	TRBD2	TRBV20-1	TRBJ2-4	CSARDRSSGRAKNIQYF	TGCAGTGCTAGAGATAGATCTAGCGGGAGAGCCAAAAACATTCAGTACTTC
medium-sized	-	TRBV6-1	TRBJ2-6	CASSQGSGANVLTF	TGTGCCAGCAGCCAGGGCTCTGGGGCCAACGTCCTGACTTTC
medium-sized	-	TRBV5-8	TRBJ2-7	CASSVGTHTYEQYF	TGTGCCAGCAGCGTCGGGACTCATACCTACGAGCAGTACTTC